This TCR beta chain was recovered during a study of response to subunit inactivated influenza vaccine. Overall study results and limits: Each seasonal flu vaccination may recruit only limited new T cells, authors suggested.

TCRdb used MiXCR to reprocess the RT-PCR reads, holding one entry per CDR3 protein. The sample records 490,000 or so distinct CDR3 sequences, 6% to 9% being singletons. V shed 3 bases and J shed 7 bases, with 12 bases lying between them. Germline values: CDR1 SEHNR, CDR2 FQNEAQ (reference sequence). The CDR3 covers 14 residues. Concerning this clonotype: The target antigen is unknown.

This TCR was recovered from a man in his fifties or sixties who received an inactivated influenza vaccine. The sample here was PBMCs from blood, taken less than 25 months after vaccination. The rearrangement uses TRBV7-9 and TRBJ1-4; TRBD1 might be the D (5 bases). The CDR3 DNA is TGTGCCAGCAGCTTCCGTCAGGGCAGTGAAAAACTGTTTTTT. This sequence encodes CASSFRQGSEKLFF.